This T cell receptor beta chain was recovered during a study of cytomegalovirus exposure and HLA in healthy donors. Germline values: CDR1 SGHAT, CDR2 FQNNGV. This CDR3 has 14 amino acids. The V end lost 5 bases, the J end lost 1 base, and 11 bases lay between the germline ends. This clone was recorded once. The PCR had 60 Vbeta and 13 Jbeta primers. The data were produced by immunoSEQ multiplex PCR, yet TCRdb's version contains in-frame clones alone and is incomplete. The table shows 150,000 or so clones, with 65% to 85% occurring only once. The clonotype was recovered from a woman in her forties or fifties in good health and CMV-seropositive. This sequence joins TRBV11-2 and TRBJ1-1, with D possibly TRBD1 on 6 matching bases. The material sequenced was PBMCs. The CDR3 DNA sequence: TGTGCCAGCAGCCTACAGGGTTGGAACACTGAAGCTTTCTTT. Translating it yields CASSLQGWNTEAFF.